Listed below are T cell receptor beta chains from one sample, sequenced in a study of PD-L1 blockade in urothelial cancer. The assay was immunoSEQ multiplex PCR, and TCRdb's table has in-frame clones only and misses some. The data show about 120,000 clones, with around 89% seen just once and about 1.5% held by the top ten. The source was PBMCs, collected around atezolizumab (anti-PD-L1) treatment. The receptors were sampled from a man aged 55 to 70 with urothelial cancer. CDR3s include the opening cysteine and the closing phenylalanine or tryptophan. A D gene is named only where the DNA matches it firmly. A clone size is listed for some rows: how often the clone was seen (once, few, many), or a class if it is expanded.

d_gene	abundance	v_gene	j_gene	CDR3nt	CDR3aa
-	-	TRBV21-1	TRBJ1-1	TGTGCCAGCAGCAAAGGTGGAAGGACAGCGAGAAGTTGGAACACTGAAGCTTTCTTT	CASSKGGRTARSWNTEAFF
TRBD1	once	TRBV7-2	TRBJ1-4	TGTGCCAGCAGCTTTAGAGGGGGCGGTGAAAAACTGTTTTTT	CASSFRGGGEKLFF
-	-	TRBV7-8	TRBJ1-3	TGTGCCACCCAGGTGGATATTGAAAACACCATATATTTT	CATQVDIENTIYF
TRBD1	-	TRBV10-3	TRBJ1-2	TGTGCCATCAGTGTGGAGGGGGCGTTAAGTGGCTACACCTTC	CAISVEGALSGYTF
TRBD2	-	TRBV7-2	TRBJ2-5	TGTGCCAGCAGCTTTTCGAGCGGGGGGGCATTAGAGACCCAGTACTTC	CASSFSSGGALETQYF
-	-	TRBV7-7	TRBJ2-1	TGTGCTAGCAGCCCCTCGTCAGTTTACAATGAGCAGTTCTTC	CASSPSSVYNEQFF
-	-	TRBV7-2	TRBJ1-1	TGTGCCACCGTGAGGGCTCTGAACACTGAAGCTTTCTTT	CATVRALNTEAFF
-	-	TRBV5-4	TRBJ2-1	TGTGCCAGCAGCTTTGGACATCCTCAAGGGAATGAGCAGTTCTTC	CASSFGHPQGNEQFF
TRBD2	-	TRBV7-8	TRBJ2-1	TGTGCCAGCAGCTTAGCTCAGAGGTCGGCTAGCGGGGTTAACAATGAGCAGTTCTTC	CASSLAQRSASGVNNEQFF
-	-	TRBV2	TRBJ1-5	TGTGCCAGCATGTACAGGGAGATCAATCAGCCCCAGCATTTT	CASMYREINQPQHF
TRBD2	-	TRBV19	TRBJ2-3	TGTGCCAGTAGTGTGGGACTAGCGGGAGTGGAAGCTACGCAGTATTTT	CASSVGLAGVEATQYF
-	-	TRBV6-5	TRBJ1-3	TGTGCCAGCAGTTACCAGTCGATTTCTGGAAACACCATATATTTT	CASSYQSISGNTIYF
-	-	TRBV6-5	TRBJ1-2	TGTGCCAGCAGTTACTCGGAAGAGCAGGGCGGCTACACCTTC	CASSYSEEQGGYTF
TRBD1	once	TRBV7-9	TRBJ2-1	TGTGCCAGCAGCCCCCGACAGGGCTACAATGAGCAGTTCTTC	CASSPRQGYNEQFF
-	-	TRBV7-2	TRBJ2-5	TGTGCCAGCAGCTTAGCGGCCCCGGGGCAGGGGGAGACCCAGTACTTC	CASSLAAPGQGETQYF
-	-	TRBV18	TRBJ1-5	TGTGCCAGCTCACCGGCGGGGGGGCGTAGCAATCAGCCCCAGCATTTT	CASSPAGGRSNQPQHF
TRBD1	-	TRBV7-9	TRBJ2-2	TGTGCCAGCAGTGACAGGGGTGAGACCGGGGAGCTGTTTTTT	CASSDRGETGELFF
TRBD1	-	TRBV7-6	TRBJ1-4	TGTGCCAGCAGCTTTACCGGGACAGGGCATGAAAAACTGTTTTTT	CASSFTGTGHEKLFF
TRBD1	-	TRBV5-1	TRBJ2-6	TGCGCCAGCAGTTGGGGACAGGGGTCTGGGGCCAACGTCCTGACTTTC	CASSWGQGSGANVLTF
-	-	TRBV5-4	TRBJ2-5	TGTGCCAGCCTGTCCGGCGGAGGGGAGACCCAGTACTTC	CASLSGGGETQYF
TRBD1	-	TRBV7-6	TRBJ2-2	TGTGCCAGCAGCTTATTGGTGGGACAGGGAAACACCGGGGAGCTGTTTTTT	CASSLLVGQGNTGELFF
TRBD1	-	TRBV7-9	TRBJ1-1	TGTGCCAGCAGAGATTCAGGGGGTGAAGCTTTCTTT	CASRDSGGEAFF
TRBD1	-	TRBV28	TRBJ2-7	TGTGCCAGCAGCGGGGACAGGAGGCACGAGCAGTACTTC	CASSGDRRHEQYF
-	-	TRBV4-1	TRBJ1-6	TGCGCCAGCAGCCAGAACAGGGAACCCACTAATTCACCCCTCCACTTT	CASSQNREPTNSPLHF
TRBD1	-	TRBV7-3	TRBJ2-3	TGTGCCAGCAGCGCAGGGGGCGCGGGAGATACGCAGTATTTT	CASSAGGAGDTQYF
TRBD2	-	TRBV19	TRBJ2-4	TGTGCCAGTACGGACGGGGGGGCTGGCAAAAACATTCAGTACTTC	CASTDGGAGKNIQYF
-	-	TRBV19	TRBJ2-3	TGTGCCAGTAGTATAGCCGCGATAAGAGATGATACGCAGTATTTT	CASSIAAIRDDTQYF
-	-	TRBV28	TRBJ2-2	TGTGCCAGCAGTCCAGGAGGGAACACCGGGGAGCTGTTTTTT	CASSPGGNTGELFF
-	-	TRBV2	TRBJ1-3	TGTGCCAGCAGTACTAACGTCGGAAACACCATATATTTT	CASSTNVGNTIYF
TRBD1	once	TRBV5-5	TRBJ1-1	TGTGCCAGCAGCTTTGGCAGGGGGCTTGAAGCTTTCTTT	CASSFGRGLEAFF
TRBD1	-	TRBV18	TRBJ1-5	TGTGCCAGCTCCGGGGACAGGGGGAATCAGCCCCAGCATTTT	CASSGDRGNQPQHF
-	-	TRBV27	TRBJ1-1	TGTGCCAGCAGATCGGACAAAGAAGCTTTCTTT	CASRSDKEAFF
-	-	TRBV11-2	TRBJ2-2	TGTGCCAGCACCACCATGTCGGGAAGCGGGGAGCTGTTTTTT	CASTTMSGSGELFF
TRBD1	-	TRBV5-1	TRBJ1-2	TGCGCCAGCAGCTCAATCCGGGACAGGGGTCACTATGGCTACACCTTC	CASSSIRDRGHYGYTF
-	-	TRBV5-1	TRBJ2-7	TGCGCCAGCAGCTCTCAGGGACTCTACGAGCAGTACTTC	CASSSQGLYEQYF
TRBD1	-	TRBV19	TRBJ2-1	TGTGCCACCAACAGGGGGCAGGTTAACAATGAGCAGTTCTTC	CATNRGQVNNEQFF
-	once	TRBV7-3	TRBJ2-3	TGTGCCAGCAGCCGCGATACAGGGGGGGGAGATACGCAGTATTTT	CASSRDTGGGDTQYF
-	-	TRBV11-2	TRBJ1-1	TGTGCCAGCAGCTTAATAGGTTCCCCGAGGGCTGAAGCTTTCTTT	CASSLIGSPRAEAFF
-	-	TRBV5-1	TRBJ1-5	TGCGCCAGCAGCTTGACAGGGATGAGCAATCAGCCCCAGCATTTT	CASSLTGMSNQPQHF
TRBD2	-	TRBV7-2	TRBJ2-7	TGTGCCAGCAGCTTAGGGCGGGGGTACTCCTACGAGCAGTACTTC	CASSLGRGYSYEQYF
-	once	TRBV6-1	TRBJ2-1	TGTGCCAGCAGGGAGCTAGGTAATGAGCAGTTCTTC	CASRELGNEQFF
-	-	TRBV7-9	TRBJ2-5	TGTGCCACCGGGTTCGGCAGGGACTGGGAGACCCAGTACTTC	CATGFGRDWETQYF
TRBD1	-	TRBV15	TRBJ1-5	TGTGCCACCAGCTCACGACAGGGGGATGATCAGCCCCAGCATTTT	CATSSRQGDDQPQHF
TRBD2	once	TRBV5-1	TRBJ2-3	TGCGCCAGCAGCTTGCTGGCGGGAGTTACAGATACGCAGTATTTT	CASSLLAGVTDTQYF
TRBD2	-	TRBV27	TRBJ2-5	TGTGCCAGCAGTTTTGATAGCGGGGGGACCGGGAAAGGAGAGACCCAGTACTTC	CASSFDSGGTGKGETQYF
-	once	TRBV5-1	TRBJ2-1	TGCGCCAGCAGCCTCCGGGTCGCGTGGGAGGTTGAGAATGAGCAGTTCTTC	CASSLRVAWEVENEQFF
TRBD2	-	TRBV4-2	TRBJ2-1	TGTGCCAGCAGCCAAGGATCGACTAGCGGGGGAAATGAGCAGTTCTTC	CASSQGSTSGGNEQFF
TRBD1	-	TRBV19	TRBJ2-4	TGTGCCAGTAGTCCCCGGACAGGGTTAGCCAAAAACATTCAGTACTTC	CASSPRTGLAKNIQYF
-	-	TRBV5-1	TRBJ2-1	TGCGCCAGCAGCTATACAGGGATCAACTACAATGAGCAGTTCTTC	CASSYTGINYNEQFF
TRBD1	-	TRBV5-6	TRBJ1-3	TGTGCCAGCAGCTGGACAGGCTCTGGAAACACCATATATTTT	CASSWTGSGNTIYF
TRBD2	-	TRBV9	TRBJ2-1	TGTGCCAGCAGCGGAGGGGTGGGGCTAGCGGGAGGGCCCAATGAGCAGTTCTTC	CASSGGVGLAGGPNEQFF
TRBD2	once	TRBV18	TRBJ2-3	TGTGCCAGCTCACTATATACAGGACTAGCGGGCGGCACAGATACGCAGTATTTT	CASSLYTGLAGGTDTQYF
-	-	TRBV28	TRBJ2-3	TGTGCCAGCGCCCAGAGCACAGATACGCAGTATTTT	CASAQSTDTQYF
TRBD1	-	TRBV10-3	TRBJ2-2	TGTGCCATCAATGGACAGGGGCCAGCGAACACCGGGGAGCTGTTTTTT	CAINGQGPANTGELFF
-	few	TRBV13	TRBJ1-1	TGTGCCACAGGGAAAAACACTGAAGCTTTCTTT	CATGKNTEAFF